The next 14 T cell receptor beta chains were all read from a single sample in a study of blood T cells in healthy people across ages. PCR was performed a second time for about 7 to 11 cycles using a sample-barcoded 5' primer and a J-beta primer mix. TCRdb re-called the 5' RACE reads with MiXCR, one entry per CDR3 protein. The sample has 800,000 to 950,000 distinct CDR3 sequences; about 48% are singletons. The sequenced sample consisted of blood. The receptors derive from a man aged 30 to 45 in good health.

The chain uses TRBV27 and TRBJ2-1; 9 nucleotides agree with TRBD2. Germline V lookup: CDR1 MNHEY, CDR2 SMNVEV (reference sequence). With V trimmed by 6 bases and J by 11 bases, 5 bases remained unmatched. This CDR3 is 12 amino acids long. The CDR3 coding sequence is TGTGCCAGCAGGAGAGCGGGGGGACAGCAGTTCTTC. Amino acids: CASRRAGGQQFF.

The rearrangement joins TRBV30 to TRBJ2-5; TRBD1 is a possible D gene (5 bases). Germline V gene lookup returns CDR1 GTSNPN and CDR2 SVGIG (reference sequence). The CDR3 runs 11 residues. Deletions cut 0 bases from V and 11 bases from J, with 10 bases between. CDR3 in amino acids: CAWSVGAGQYF. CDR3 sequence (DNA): TGTGCCTGGAGTGTAGGAGCAGGGCAGTACTTC.

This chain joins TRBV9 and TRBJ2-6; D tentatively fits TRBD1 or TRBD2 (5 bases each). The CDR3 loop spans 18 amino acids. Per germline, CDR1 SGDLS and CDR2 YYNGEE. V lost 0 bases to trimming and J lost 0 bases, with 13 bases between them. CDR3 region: CASSVVWGTSSGANVLTF. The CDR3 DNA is TGTGCCAGCAGCGTAGTTTGGGGGACGAGCTCTGGGGCCAACGTCCTGACTTTC. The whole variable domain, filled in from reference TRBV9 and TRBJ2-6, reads DSGVTQTPKHLITATGQRVTLRCSPRSGDLSVYWYQQSLDQGLQFLIQYYNGEERAKGNILERFSAQQFPDLHSELNLSSLELGDSALYFCASSVVWGTSSGANVLTFGAGSRLTVL.

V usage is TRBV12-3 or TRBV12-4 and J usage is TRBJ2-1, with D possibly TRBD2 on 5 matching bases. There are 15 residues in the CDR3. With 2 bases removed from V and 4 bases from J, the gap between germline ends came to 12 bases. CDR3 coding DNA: TGTGCCAGCAGTTTATCCGGGATGGTATACAATGAGCAGTTCTTC. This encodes CASSLSGMVYNEQFF.

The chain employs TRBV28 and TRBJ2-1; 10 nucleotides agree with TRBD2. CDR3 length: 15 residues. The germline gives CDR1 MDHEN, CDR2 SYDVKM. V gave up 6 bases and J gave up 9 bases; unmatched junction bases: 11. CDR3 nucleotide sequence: TGTGCCAGCAGGCCTAGCGGGGGCCCGGGGAGTGAGCAGTTCTTC. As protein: CASRPSGGPGSEQFF.

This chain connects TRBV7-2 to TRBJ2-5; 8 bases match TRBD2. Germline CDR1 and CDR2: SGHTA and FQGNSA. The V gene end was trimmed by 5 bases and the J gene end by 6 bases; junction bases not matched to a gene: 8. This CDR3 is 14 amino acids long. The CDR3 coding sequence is TGTGCCAGCAGCGTCCGAGCGGGGGAGCAGACCCAGTACTTC. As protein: CASSVRAGEQTQYF.

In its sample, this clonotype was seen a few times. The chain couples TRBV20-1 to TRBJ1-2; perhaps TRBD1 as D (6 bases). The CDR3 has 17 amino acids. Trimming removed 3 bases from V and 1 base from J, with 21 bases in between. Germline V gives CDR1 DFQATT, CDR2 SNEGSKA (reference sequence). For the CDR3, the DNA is TGCAGTGCTAGGCCGGCGGGACAACCGATTATTAACTATGGCTACACCTTC. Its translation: CSARPAGQPIINYGYTF.

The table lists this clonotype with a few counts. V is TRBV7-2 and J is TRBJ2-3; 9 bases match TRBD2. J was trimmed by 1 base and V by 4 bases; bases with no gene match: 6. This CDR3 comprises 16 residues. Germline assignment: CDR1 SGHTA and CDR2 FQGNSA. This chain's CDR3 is CASSSSIAGGTDTQYF. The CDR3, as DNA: TGTGCCAGCAGCTCAAGCATAGCGGGGGGCACAGATACGCAGTATTTT.

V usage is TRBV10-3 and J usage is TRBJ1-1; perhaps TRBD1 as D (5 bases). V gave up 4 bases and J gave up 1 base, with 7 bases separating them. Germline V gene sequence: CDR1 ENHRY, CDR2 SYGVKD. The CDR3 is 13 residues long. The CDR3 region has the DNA TGTGCCATCAGTGGACAGCAGAACACTGAAGCTTTCTTT. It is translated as CAISGQQNTEAFF.

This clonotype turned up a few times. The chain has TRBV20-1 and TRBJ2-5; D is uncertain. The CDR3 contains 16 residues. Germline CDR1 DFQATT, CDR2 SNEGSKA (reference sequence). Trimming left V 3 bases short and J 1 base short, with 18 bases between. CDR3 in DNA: TGCAGTGCTAGCCCCAATCGAAGACCGCTCCAAGAGACCCAGTACTTC. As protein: CSASPNRRPLQETQYF.

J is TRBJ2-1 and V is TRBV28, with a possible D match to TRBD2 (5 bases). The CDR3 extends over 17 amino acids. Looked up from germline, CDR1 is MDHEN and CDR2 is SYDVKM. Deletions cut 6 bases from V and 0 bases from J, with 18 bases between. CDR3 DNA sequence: TGTGCCAGCAGCCCCCCCGCTCGGGGTAGCTCCTACAATGAGCAGTTCTTC. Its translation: CASSPPARGSSYNEQFF.

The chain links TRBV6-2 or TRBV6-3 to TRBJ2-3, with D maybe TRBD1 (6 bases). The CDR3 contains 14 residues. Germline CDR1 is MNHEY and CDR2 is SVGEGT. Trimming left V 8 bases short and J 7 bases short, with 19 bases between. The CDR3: CASDGANRANTQYF. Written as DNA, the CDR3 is TGTGCCAGCGACGGGGCTAACAGGGCAAATACGCAGTATTTT.

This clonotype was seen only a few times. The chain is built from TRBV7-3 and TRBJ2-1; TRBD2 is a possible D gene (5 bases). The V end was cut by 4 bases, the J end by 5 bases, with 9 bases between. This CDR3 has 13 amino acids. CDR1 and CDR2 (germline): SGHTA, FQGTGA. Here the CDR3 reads CASSSTGNNEQFF. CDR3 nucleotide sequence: TGTGCCAGCAGCTCGACGGGAAACAATGAGCAGTTCTTC.

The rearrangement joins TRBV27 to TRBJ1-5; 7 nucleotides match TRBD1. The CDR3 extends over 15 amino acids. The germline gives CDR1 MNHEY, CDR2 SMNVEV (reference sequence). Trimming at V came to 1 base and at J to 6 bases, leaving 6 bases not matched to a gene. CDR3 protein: CASSLFRGGGQPQHF. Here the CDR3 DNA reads TGTGCCAGCAGTTTATTTCGAGGGGGCGGTCAGCCCCAGCATTTT.